This T cell receptor (beta chain) was recorded in a study of somatic mutations in cytotoxic T cells in rheumatoid arthritis. Clones were sequenced by immunoSEQ multiplex PCR, and TCRdb holds only the in-frame ones, with some missing. The table includes some 11,000 clones, over 65% detected once. The CDR3 extends over 14 amino acids. CDR1 is SGDLS, CDR2 YYNGEE, per germline. The V end was cut by 3 bases, the J end by 0 bases, with 7 bases between. The clonotype comes from an adult with rheumatoid arthritis. The sequencing sample was made of CD8+ T cells sorted from blood. The chain employs TRBV9 and TRBJ1-5, with unresolved D. The CDR3 coding sequence is TGTGCCAGCAGCGACCCGTATAGCAATCAGCCCCAGCATTTT. This gives the protein CASSDPYSNQPQHF.